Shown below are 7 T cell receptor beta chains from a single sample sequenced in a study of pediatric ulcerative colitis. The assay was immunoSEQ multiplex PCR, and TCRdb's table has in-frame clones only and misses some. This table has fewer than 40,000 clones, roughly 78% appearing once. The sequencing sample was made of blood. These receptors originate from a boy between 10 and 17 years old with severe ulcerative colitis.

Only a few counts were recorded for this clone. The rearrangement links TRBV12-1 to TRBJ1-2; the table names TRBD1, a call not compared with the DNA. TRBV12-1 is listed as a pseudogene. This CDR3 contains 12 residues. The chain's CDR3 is CASSPDQGGYTF. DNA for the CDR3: TGTGCCAGCAGCCCCGACCAGGGTGGCTACACCTTC.

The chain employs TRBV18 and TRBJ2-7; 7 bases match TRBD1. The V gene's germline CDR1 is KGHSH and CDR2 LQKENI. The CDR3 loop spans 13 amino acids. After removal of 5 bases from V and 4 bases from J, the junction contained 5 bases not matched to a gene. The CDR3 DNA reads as TGTGCCAGCTCAACGGGACAGACGTACGAGCAGTACTTC. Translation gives CASSTGQTYEQYF.

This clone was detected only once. The CDR3, as DNA: TGTGCCAGCAGCCATTCCGGGACAAAGATAGGCACCGGGGAGCTGTTTTTT. Translated, it gives CASSHSGTKIGTGELFF. The chain combines TRBV11-1 with TRBJ2-2; possible D gene TRBD1, 6 bases. This CDR3 spans 17 amino acids. Germline-derived CDR1 and CDR2 are SGHAT and FQDESV (reference sequence). Trimming cost V 5 bases and J 4 bases, with 20 bases left between them.

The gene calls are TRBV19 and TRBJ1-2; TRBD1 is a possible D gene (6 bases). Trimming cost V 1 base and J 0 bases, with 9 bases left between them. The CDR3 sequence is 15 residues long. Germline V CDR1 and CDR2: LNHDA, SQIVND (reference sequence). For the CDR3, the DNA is TGTGCCAGTAGTATAGCACCAGGGGCTAACTATGGCTACACCTTC. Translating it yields CASSIAPGANYGYTF.

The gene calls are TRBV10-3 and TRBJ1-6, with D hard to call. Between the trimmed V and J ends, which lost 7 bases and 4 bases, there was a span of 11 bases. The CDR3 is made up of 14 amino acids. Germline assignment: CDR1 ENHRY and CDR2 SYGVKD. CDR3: CAIIERAYNSPLHF. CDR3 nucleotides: TGTGCCATCATCGAAAGGGCTTATAATTCACCCCTCCACTTT.

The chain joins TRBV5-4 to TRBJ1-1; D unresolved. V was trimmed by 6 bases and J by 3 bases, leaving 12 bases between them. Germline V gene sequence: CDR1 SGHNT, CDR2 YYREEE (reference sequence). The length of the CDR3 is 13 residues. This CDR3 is CASTPGMHTEAFF. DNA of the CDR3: TGTGCCAGCACTCCCGGGATGCACACTGAAGCTTTCTTT.

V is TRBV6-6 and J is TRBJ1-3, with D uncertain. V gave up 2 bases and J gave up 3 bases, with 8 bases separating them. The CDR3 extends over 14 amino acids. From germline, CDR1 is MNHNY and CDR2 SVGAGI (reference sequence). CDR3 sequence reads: CASSYGTVGNTIYF. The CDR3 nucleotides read TGTGCCAGCAGTTACGGAACAGTTGGAAACACCATATATTTT.